The subject of this entry is one TCR beta chain. The data were produced by immunoSEQ multiplex PCR, yet TCRdb's version contains in-frame clones alone and is incomplete. The sample lists roughly 200,000 clones; around 86% were seen once. This CDR3 has 16 amino acids. Trimming removed 4 bases at V and 4 bases at J, with 17 bases between. CDR1 is MNHEY, CDR2 SVGAGI, per germline. The data stem from a study of blood T cell repertoires in COVID-19. Sequenced sample: peripheral blood. The V gene is TRBV6-5, the J gene TRBJ1-5, with D possibly being TRBD1 (6 bases). The sequence was obtained from a woman between 45 and 60 years old with COVID-19, enrolled during active disease. CDR3 loop: CASSSAGGPWNQPQHF. The CDR3 DNA reads TGTGCCAGCAGTTCGGCGGGGGGGCCTTGGAATCAGCCCCAGCATTTT.